The 16 T cell receptor beta chains reported below all come from one sample, sequenced in a study of blood T cell repertoires in COVID-19. Only in-frame clones appear in the TCRdb table, and some are missing; sequencing was by immunoSEQ multiplex PCR. The data contain fewer than 200,000 clones, less than 85% of them singletons. The sample consisted of PBMCs or T cells enriched from blood (not recorded which). The origin of the receptors is a woman in her 50s who had recovered from COVID-19.

The V and J genes are TRBV11-3 and TRBJ2-3; tentatively, D is TRBD2 (6 bases). The CDR3 runs to 16 residues. Trimming removed 0 bases from V and 0 bases from J, with 10 bases in between. CDR1 is SGHNT and CDR2 is YENEEA in the germline V gene. CDR3 nucleotide sequence: TGTGCCAGCAGCTTAGATGGTAGCGGCAGCACAGATACGCAGTATTTT. Translation: CASSLDGSGSTDTQYF. Together with reference TRBV11-3 and TRBJ2-3, the CDR3 gives the full variable domain: EAGVVQSPRYKIIEKKQPVAFWCNPISGHNTLYWYLQNLGQGPELLIRYENEEAVDDSQLPKDRFSAERLKGVDSTLKIQPAELGDSAVYLCASSLDGSGSTDTQYFGPGTRLTVL.

This clone was observed a few times. Other DNA sequences within the sample encode an identical CDR3. V and J are TRBV6-5 and TRBJ1-4; the match to TRBD1 covers 8 bases. Losses at the gene ends were 8 bases for V and 8 bases for J; bases not matched to a gene: 4. The germline V gene has CDR1 MNHEY and CDR2 SVGAGI. The CDR3 is made up of 12 amino acids. The CDR3, as DNA: TGTGCCAGCGGGACAGGCAGGGAAAAACTGTTTTTT. Amino acids: CASGTGREKLFF.

In DNA form, the CDR3 reads TGTGCCAGCAGGCCCGTAAGAGATGAGCAGTTCTTC. It codes for CASRPVRDEQFF. This chain links TRBV6-5 with TRBJ2-1; D is undetermined. Per germline, CDR1 MNHEY and CDR2 SVGAGI. Trimming removed 6 bases from V and 8 bases from J, with 11 bases in between. This CDR3 spans 12 amino acids.

This chain links TRBV11-2 with TRBJ1-2, with D tentatively TRBD1 (5 bases). CDR1 and CDR2 (germline): SGHAT, FQNNGV. The CDR3 extends over 16 amino acids. The V and J ends lost 4 bases and 7 bases respectively, with 22 bases between them. CDR3 nucleotides: TGTGCCAGCAGCTCCACCTCGGGGACGGGGGAGGCTGGCTACACCTTC. Its translation is CASSSTSGTGEAGYTF.

This clone was detected only a few times. V is TRBV7-3 and J is TRBJ2-2, with 8 bases that match TRBD1. Germline V gene sequence: CDR1 SGHTA, CDR2 FQGTGA. V gave up 2 bases and J gave up 1 base; unmatched junction bases: 3. The CDR3 runs to 16 residues. This chain's CDR3 is CASSLYGTGNTGELFF. In DNA form, the CDR3 reads TGTGCCAGCAGCTTATATGGGACAGGGAACACCGGGGAGCTGTTTTTT.

The chain joins TRBV28 to TRBJ2-7, with D maybe TRBD1 (6 bases). From germline, CDR1 is MDHEN and CDR2 SYDVKM. The CDR3 consists of 14 residues. V shed 5 bases and J shed 12 bases, with 23 bases lying between them. The CDR3 here is CASSPRGVQPIRYV. In nucleotides, the CDR3 is TGTGCCAGCAGTCCCAGGGGAGTACAGCCAATTCGGTACGTC.

The chain couples TRBV4-1 to TRBJ1-1; 9 nucleotides align to TRBD1. With 3 bases clipped from V and 3 bases from J, the junction kept 5 bases outside the gene matches. Germline lookup yields CDR1 MGHRA and CDR2 YSYEKL. This CDR3 comprises 15 residues. DNA for the CDR3: TGCGCCAGCAGCCATCCCCGGACAGGGGACACTGAAGCTTTCTTT. Its translation: CASSHPRTGDTEAFF.

The V call is TRBV7-2, the J call TRBJ1-5; D might be TRBD1 (6 bases). This CDR3 has 12 amino acids. V lost 3 bases to trimming and J lost 6 bases, with 6 bases between them. CDR1 and CDR2 (germline): SGHTA, FQGNSA. Here the CDR3 DNA reads TGTGCCAGCAGCTTCAGGGGTCAGCCCCAGCATTTT. Encoded protein: CASSFRGQPQHF.

Comments on this clone: Other DNA sequences within the sample encode an identical CDR3. The chain uses TRBV9 and TRBJ1-2; the D gene is possibly TRBD1 (5 bases). The germline V gene encodes CDR1 SGDLS and CDR2 YYNGEE. The V end was cut by 3 bases, the J end by 2 bases, with 8 bases between. The CDR3 sequence is 13 residues long. CDR3 in DNA: TGTGCCAGCAGCGCGCAGGGAAACTATGGCTACACCTTC. Protein sequence: CASSAQGNYGYTF.

The J gene is TRBJ2-5, the V gene TRBV6-5, with 13 nucleotides matching TRBD2. Trimming at V came to 6 bases and at J to 5 bases, leaving 6 bases not matched to a gene. Germline assignment: CDR1 MNHEY and CDR2 SVGAGI. The CDR3 is 15 amino acids. The CDR3 loop is CASRLAGGPGETQYF. CDR3 sequence (DNA): TGTGCCAGCAGACTAGCGGGAGGGCCTGGGGAGACCCAGTACTTC.

The chain has TRBV18 and TRBJ1-2, with 7 bases aligning to TRBD1. This CDR3 spans 14 amino acids. J was trimmed by 4 bases and V by 3 bases; bases with no gene match: 5. The germline CDR1 and CDR2 sequences are KGHSH and LQKENI. The CDR3: CASSPGQQAYGYTF. CDR3 sequence (DNA): TGTGCCAGCTCACCGGGACAGCAAGCCTATGGCTACACCTTC.

This rearrangement joins TRBV4-2 to TRBJ1-6, with TRBD1 matching 7 bases. J gave up 9 bases and V 3 bases, and 8 bases lay outside the gene matches. The CDR3 contains 15 residues. The germline V gene encodes CDR1 LGHNA and CDR2 YNFKEQ. Here the CDR3 reads CASSHNRDRSSPLHF. The CDR3, as DNA: TGTGCCAGCAGCCATAACCGGGACAGAAGTTCACCCCTCCACTTT.

This chain uses TRBV5-6 with TRBJ2-5; D gene uncertain. V gave up 4 bases and J gave up 5 bases, with 12 bases separating them. The germline V gene has CDR1 SGHDT and CDR2 YYEEEE. This CDR3 is 13 amino acids long. CDR3 in amino acids: CASSLPGYETQYF. CDR3 DNA sequence: TGTGCCAGCAGCCTCCCAGGCTACGAGACCCAGTACTTC. The whole variable domain, remainder taken from reference TRBV5-6 and TRBJ2-5, is DAGVTQSPTHLIKTRGQQVTLRCSPKSGHDTVSWYQQALGQGPQFIFQYYEEEERQRGNFPDRFSGHQFPNYSSELNVNALLLGDSALYLCASSLPGYETQYFGPGTRLLVL.

V is TRBV30 and J is TRBJ2-1, with 11 bases that match TRBD2. Trimming took 1 base from V and 8 from J; bases not matched to a gene: 4. Germline V CDR1 and CDR2: GTSNPN, SVGIG (reference sequence). The CDR3 runs 14 residues. CDR3 amino acids: CAWSGLAGGDEQFF. The CDR3 nucleotides are TGTGCCTGGAGTGGGTTAGCGGGGGGGGATGAGCAGTTCTTC.

The V and J genes are TRBV12-3 or TRBV12-4 and TRBJ1-1; D unresolved. Trimming took off 4 bases at V and 3 bases at J, with 6 bases between the two ends. This CDR3 is built from 12 residues. CDR3 in amino acids: CASSSSYTEAFF. In nucleotides, the CDR3 is TGTGCCAGCAGTTCTTCCTACACTGAAGCTTTCTTT.

This clone appeared a single time. This chain connects TRBV10-3 to TRBJ1-1, with 7 nucleotides matching TRBD1. CDR1 is ENHRY, CDR2 SYGVKD, per germline. J was trimmed by 8 bases and V by 0 bases; bases with no gene match: 3. The CDR3 spans 13 residues. The CDR3 spells CAISESIGGEAFF. Written as DNA, the CDR3 is TGTGCCATCAGTGAGTCGATAGGGGGCGAAGCTTTCTTT.